This T cell receptor (beta chain) was captured in a study of T cell responses to AZD1222 COVID-19 vaccine. Study outcomes and limitations: All repertoire sampling was performed exclusively after the peak T cell response. Receipt of two AZD1222 doses was followed by a rise in Spike-specific TCR breadth and depth.

The assay was immunoSEQ multiplex PCR, and TCRdb's table has in-frame clones only and misses some. Of around 120,000 clones in the sample, 80% to 95% were seen once. Germline V gene sequence: CDR1 SGHKS, CDR2 YYEKEE (reference sequence). The V and J ends lost 0 bases and 2 bases respectively, with 2 bases between them. The CDR3 is 12 amino acids. As for this clone: Antigen unknown.

The material was peripheral blood, obtained on day 0 of AZD1222 vaccination. This TCR came from an adult in good health. The genes are TRBV5-5 and TRBJ2-5, with unresolved D. CDR3 coding DNA: TGTGCCAGCAGCTTGGGGCAAGAGACCCAGTACTTC. Its translation: CASSLGQETQYF.